This passage covers 27 T cell receptor beta chains from one sample sequenced in a study of Ad26.COV2.S vaccination and SARS-CoV-2 variants. Indicated treatment: about 20 received Ad26.COV2.S at low or high dose, single or two shots; five or six received placebo; per-sample allocation not given. Specimen acquisition occurred on day 63 following the initial vaccine or placebo injection. Generated by immunoSEQ multiplex PCR, the TCRdb table keeps only in-frame clones and is missing some. The repertoire holds fewer than 800,000 clones, with 80% to 90% as singletons. The sequenced sample was peripheral blood, obtained in a trial of Ad26.COV2.S vaccine versus placebo. The receptors originated from a person between 18 and 65 years old who received the Ad26.COV2.S COVID-19 vaccine or a placebo.

V is TRBV7-2 and J is TRBJ2-3; D is undetermined. CDR1 is SGHTA and CDR2 is FQGNSA in the germline V gene. This CDR3 region has 15 residues. V dropped 5 bases and J dropped 3 bases, with 15 bases sitting between them. CDR3 sequence (DNA): TGTGCCAGCAGCCTAGGCGGTCCCCCGACAGATACGCAGTATTTT. It yields the protein CASSLGGPPTDTQYF. The full variable domain, in which reference TRBV7-2 and TRBJ2-3 provide the parts outside the CDR3, is GAGVSQSPSNKVTEKGKDVELRCDPISGHTALYWYRQSLGQGLEFLIYFQGNSAPDKSGLPSDRFSAERTGGSVSTLTIQRTQQEDSAVYLCASSLGGPPTDTQYFGPGTRLTVL.

This chain links TRBV5-4 with TRBJ2-1; maybe TRBD2 (5 bases). Germline V gives CDR1 SGHNT, CDR2 YYREEE (reference sequence). Trimming took 0 bases from V and 2 from J, leaving 12 bases between them. This CDR3 has 16 amino acids. The CDR3 coding sequence is TGTGCCAGCAGCTTGGGGGGAGCAGGCCCCTACAATGAGCAGTTCTTC. Residues: CASSLGGAGPYNEQFF.

In its sample, this clone was seen a few times. The chain joins TRBV29-1 to TRBJ2-7; 12 nucleotides agree with TRBD2. Germline V gene sequence: CDR1 SQVTM, CDR2 ANQGSEA. The CDR3 covers 17 residues. Trimming removed 1 base from V and 2 bases from J; junction bases left unmatched: 9. The chain's CDR3 is CSVEGLAGAKVPYEQYF. CDR3 DNA sequence: TGCAGCGTTGAAGGACTAGCGGGAGCTAAAGTCCCCTACGAGCAGTACTTC.

This rearrangement joins TRBV10-3 to TRBJ1-2, with 7 bases that match TRBD1. There are 15 residues in the CDR3. V was clipped by 8 bases and J by 4 bases; unmatched bases: 13. Germline V gene lookup returns CDR1 ENHRY and CDR2 SYGVKD. CDR3: CAIAPTGAVGYGYTF. The CDR3 DNA sequence: TGTGCCATCGCTCCAACAGGGGCCGTGGGCTATGGCTACACCTTC.

The chain uses TRBV5-4 and TRBJ2-3, with D perhaps matching TRBD2 (7 bases). The germline V gene encodes CDR1 SGHNT and CDR2 YYREEE (reference sequence). V was cut by 4 bases and J by 3 bases, with 12 bases left in between. The length of the CDR3 is 14 residues. The CDR3 reads CASSERGGTDTQYF. CDR3 DNA sequence: TGTGCCAGCAGCGAGAGGGGGGGGACAGATACGCAGTATTTT.

The table lists this clone with a count of one. V usage is TRBV7-2 and J usage is TRBJ2-1; D gene ambiguous. The CDR3 contains 13 residues. Trimming pared 7 bases from V and 5 bases from J, leaving 12 bases between. Germline V gene data show CDR1 as SGHTA and CDR2 as FQGNSA. Here the CDR3 DNA reads TGTGCCAGCATCACCCCGGGCCACAATGAGCAGTTCTTC. This translates into CASITPGHNEQFF.

About this clone: One junction end does not reproduce the germline sequence, and a read error may be involved. The chain has TRBV7-7 and TRBJ2-7; the D gene is possibly TRBD2 (6 bases). This CDR3 has 15 amino acids. The germline V gene encodes CDR1 SSHAT and CDR2 FNYEAQ (reference sequence). This CDR3 is CASSLSAEGSYEQYF. CDR3 DNA sequence: TGTGCTAGCAGCTTATCGGCGGAGGGAAGCTACGAGCAGTACTTC.

V gene TRBV6-5 combines with J gene TRBJ2-7; D may be TRBD1 (6 bases). The V gene's germline CDR1 is MNHEY and CDR2 SVGAGI. There are 14 residues in the CDR3. With 5 bases removed from V and 2 bases from J, the gap between germline ends came to 13 bases. CDR3 nucleotides: TGTGCCAGCAGTCCGGGACATGGGCCCTACGAGCAGTACTTC. It translates to CASSPGHGPYEQYF.

The genes are TRBV12-3 or TRBV12-4 and TRBJ1-1; D gene ambiguous. The CDR3 spans 12 residues. The germline V and J ends were trimmed by 2 bases and 8 bases, with 9 bases remaining between them. CDR3 nucleotides: TGTGCCAGCAGTTTAAGCGGGCGGGAAGCTTTCTTT. As protein: CASSLSGREAFF.

The V and J genes are TRBV9 and TRBJ1-6; weak D call: TRBD1 (6 bases). The CDR3 contains 15 residues. In germline, CDR1 is SGDLS, CDR2 YYNGEE. V lost 3 bases to trimming and J lost 7 bases, with 14 bases between them. The CDR3 bases are TGTGCCAGCAGCGCTTCGACAGGTTCGAATTCACCCCTCCACTTT. Translation gives CASSASTGSNSPLHF.

This chain links TRBV5-1 with TRBJ2-3, with D possibly matching TRBD2 (5 bases). CDR1 and CDR2 (germline): SGHRS, YFSETQ. The V gene lost 4 bases and the J gene lost 0 bases, with 15 bases spanning the gap. The CDR3 runs to 16 residues. CDR3 protein: CASSARTQLSTDTQYF. CDR3 sequence (DNA): TGCGCCAGCAGCGCGAGGACTCAGCTCAGCACAGATACGCAGTATTTT.

In its sample, this clone was seen a few times. The chain is built from TRBV7-3 and TRBJ1-4; weak D call: TRBD1 (6 bases). This CDR3 contains 16 residues. V dropped 2 bases and J dropped 6 bases, with 16 bases sitting between them. Per germline, CDR1 SGHTA and CDR2 FQGTGA. The CDR3 DNA follows: TGTGCCAGCAGCTTAGGTCGGACAGCCGTCGATGAAAAACTGTTTTTT. This translates into CASSLGRTAVDEKLFF.

Only a few counts were recorded for this clone. This same CDR3 is encoded by further DNA sequences in the sample. This chain links TRBV18 with TRBJ1-1; TRBD1 agrees at 7 bases. The CDR3 loop spans 13 amino acids. V lost 6 bases and J lost 4; bases outside the gene matches: 5. Germline V CDR1 and CDR2: KGHSH, LQKENI. For the CDR3, the DNA is TGTGCCAGCTCTCTCGACAGGGCCACTGAAGCTTTCTTT. This gives the protein CASSLDRATEAFF.

V and J are TRBV2 and TRBJ2-7; 12 nucleotides agree with TRBD2. J gave up 0 bases and V 10 bases, and 1 base lay outside the gene matches. The germline V gene has CDR1 SNHLY and CDR2 FYNNEI. The CDR3 consists of 13 residues. The CDR3 loop is CATTSGSSYEQYF. The CDR3 DNA follows: TGTGCCACGACTAGCGGGAGCTCCTACGAGCAGTACTTC.

The rearrangement uses TRBV27 and TRBJ1-1; D is unclear. The CDR3 length is 13 residues. Germline V gene sequence: CDR1 MNHEY, CDR2 SMNVEV (reference sequence). V gave up 5 bases and J gave up 6 bases, with 13 bases separating them. This chain's CDR3 is CASSLSDVSEAFF. CDR3 nucleotide sequence: TGTGCCAGCAGTCTCTCCGACGTATCTGAAGCTTTCTTT.

The V gene is TRBV6-4, the J gene TRBJ2-1, with TRBD2 matching 13 bases. This CDR3 has 19 residues. With 5 bases clipped from V and 0 bases from J, the junction kept 10 bases outside the gene matches. The germline V gene encodes CDR1 MRHNA and CDR2 SNTAGT. CDR3 coding DNA: TGTGCCAGCAGTAGCGGGACTAGCGGGATTGGGCTCTCCTACAATGAGCAGTTCTTC. This encodes CASSSGTSGIGLSYNEQFF.

CDR3 protein: CASSLEIPNTGELFF. The CDR3 bases are TGCGCCAGCAGCTTGGAGATTCCGAACACCGGGGAGCTGTTTTTT. V is TRBV5-1 and J is TRBJ2-2; D gene ambiguous. The CDR3 is 15 amino acids. Trimming pared 0 bases from V and 0 bases from J, leaving 6 bases between. CDR1 and CDR2 (germline): SGHRS, YFSETQ.

The V gene is TRBV2, the J gene TRBJ1-4; TRBD1 is a possible D gene (6 bases). Germline V lookup: CDR1 SNHLY, CDR2 FYNNEI. V dropped 6 bases and J dropped 7 bases, with 15 bases sitting between them. This CDR3 spans 14 amino acids. In nucleotides, the CDR3 is TGTGCCAGCAGCAAGCGGCAGGGGACTGAAAAACTGTTTTTT. Its translation: CASSKRQGTEKLFF.

The chain combines TRBV5-8 with TRBJ2-5; D perhaps matches TRBD2 (5 bases). The CDR3 is 15 amino acids. Deletions cut 3 bases from V and 4 bases from J, with 16 bases between. The germline CDR1 and CDR2 sequences are SGHTS and YDEGEE. CDR3: CASSYRDSAAETQYF. The CDR3 DNA is TGTGCCAGCAGCTATCGGGATTCTGCGGCAGAGACCCAGTACTTC.

The rearrangement links TRBV5-1 to TRBJ2-1; TRBD2 agrees at 14 bases. The CDR3 is 16 residues long. Per the germline V gene, CDR1 is SGHRS and CDR2 is YFSETQ. V lost 0 bases to trimming and J lost 6 bases; unmatched junction nucleotides: 2. The CDR3 loop reads CASSLGGTSGSNEQFF. The CDR3 DNA is TGCGCCAGCAGCTTGGGGGGGACTAGCGGGAGCAATGAGCAGTTCTTC.

J is TRBJ2-1 and V is TRBV5-4; TRBD2 aligns across 8 bases. V was clipped by 3 bases and J by 0 bases; unmatched bases: 5. The CDR3 totals 16 residues. The germline V gene has CDR1 SGHNT and CDR2 YYREEE (reference sequence). The CDR3 nucleotides read TGTGCCAGCAGCTCGGGCGGGAGGAGCTCCTACAATGAGCAGTTCTTC. Translated: CASSSGGRSSYNEQFF.

V is TRBV2 and J is TRBJ2-5; weak D call: TRBD2 (6 bases). Germline V gives CDR1 SNHLY, CDR2 FYNNEI. V dropped 5 bases and J dropped 5 bases, with 12 bases sitting between them. The CDR3 sequence is 13 residues long. Here the CDR3 DNA reads TGTGCCAGCAGTATGCGACTAGACGAGACCCAGTACTTC. The encoded protein is CASSMRLDETQYF.

The J gene is TRBJ1-6, the V gene TRBV5-6, with D perhaps matching TRBD1 (6 bases). V was trimmed by 0 bases and J by 10 bases, leaving 11 bases between them. The CDR3 length is 14 residues. Per the germline V gene, CDR1 is SGHDT and CDR2 is YYEEEE. The CDR3 DNA is TGTGCCAGCAGCTTGGACAGGGTACGATCACCCCTCCACTTT. Residues: CASSLDRVRSPLHF. Drawing the rest from reference TRBV5-6 and TRBJ1-6, the complete variable domain is DAGVTQSPTHLIKTRGQQVTLRCSPKSGHDTVSWYQQALGQGPQFIFQYYEEEERQRGNFPDRFSGHQFPNYSSELNVNALLLGDSALYLCASSLDRVRSPLHFGNGTRLTVT.

The chain uses TRBV7-2 and TRBJ2-1; 7 bases are a match to TRBD2. The V gene's germline CDR1 is SGHTA and CDR2 FQGNSA. This CDR3 has 15 residues. The J segment lost 2 bases and the V segment lost 2 bases, leaving 3 bases of the junction unmatched. CDR3 residues: CASSLWEGPYNEQFF. In nucleotides, the CDR3 is TGTGCCAGCAGCTTATGGGAGGGCCCCTACAATGAGCAGTTCTTC.

CDR3 nucleotide sequence: TGTGCCAGCAGTCGGACAGGGCAAGAGACCCAGTACTTC. Encoded protein: CASSRTGQETQYF. This chain links TRBV3-1 (or the pseudogene TRBV3-2) with TRBJ2-5, with 8 bases lining up with TRBD1. This CDR3 has 13 amino acids. CDR1 and CDR2 (germline): LGHDT, YNNKEL (reference sequence). V trimming: 6 bases; J trimming: 2 bases; junction bases outside the gene matches: 2.

V gene TRBV27 combines with J gene TRBJ2-3; TRBD2 matches 10 bases. Trimming at V came to 8 bases and at J to 2 bases, leaving 4 bases not matched to a gene. Germline CDR1 is MNHEY and CDR2 is SMNVEV (reference sequence). The CDR3 is 14 amino acids. The CDR3 loop is CASWTSGYTDTQYF. The CDR3 nucleotides are TGTGCCAGCTGGACTAGCGGCTACACAGATACGCAGTATTTT.

The genes are TRBV18 and TRBJ2-7; no definite D call. V lost 3 bases and J 0 bases, leaving 6 bases between the germline ends. The CDR3 runs to 13 residues. CDR1 and CDR2 from the germline V gene are KGHSH and LQKENI. The CDR3 bases are TGTGCCAGCTCACCCGGCTACTCCTACGAGCAGTACTTC. It yields the protein CASSPGYSYEQYF.